Presented here are 5 T cell receptor beta chains from one specimen sequenced in a study of blood T cell dynamics during melanoma immunotherapy. Produced via immunoSEQ multiplex PCR; TCRdb's table is partial and in-frame only. The data contain around 9,000 clones, 70% to 90% of them singletons. As to time point: week 3, after first cycle of checkpoint inhibitor. The specimen was blood, collected from a patient treated with checkpoint blockade. These receptors were taken from a human donor with melanoma.

This chain uses TRBV19 with TRBJ2-5; D not resolved. Near its end, the DNA agrees better with TRBJ2-7, so the J call may be wrong. The CDR3 contains 12 residues. Germline CDR1 and CDR2: LNHDA and SQIVND (reference sequence). CDR3 sequence: CASRGVSYEQYF. The CDR3 coding sequence is TGTGCCAGTAGAGGCGTCTCCTACGAGCAGTACTTC.

V is TRBV4-3 and J is TRBJ1-4; D ambiguous. V lost 0 bases and J lost 8, with 13 bases in between. Looked up from germline, CDR1 is LGHNA and CDR2 is YSLEER. The CDR3 length is 15 residues. CDR3 nucleotides: TGCGCCAGCAGCCAAGAAGGCTCCAGATGGGAAAAACTGTTTTTT. It codes for CASSQEGSRWEKLFF.

This clone qualifies as medium-sized. Other DNA sequences from this sample encode an identical CDR3 as well. This chain uses TRBV9 with TRBJ2-3; the match to TRBD2 covers 7 bases. The CDR3 totals 15 residues. J lost 4 bases, V lost 0 bases, and 5 bases had no gene match. Germline values: CDR1 SGDLS, CDR2 YYNGEE. The CDR3 loop is CASSVAGGSADTQYF. CDR3 sequence (DNA): TGTGCCAGCAGCGTAGCGGGGGGAAGCGCAGATACGCAGTATTTT.

This clone showed up just once. The J gene is TRBJ1-3, the V gene TRBV11-2; D unresolved. The CDR3 is made up of 13 amino acids. Per germline, CDR1 SGHAT and CDR2 FQNNGV. V was shortened by 0 bases and J by 2 bases, with 2 bases between the two germline ends. CDR3 nucleotides: TGTGCCAGCAGCTTAGAACCTGGAAACACCATATATTTT. As protein: CASSLEPGNTIYF.

The chain joins TRBV6-5 to TRBJ2-7; TRBD2 is a possible D gene (6 bases). The CDR3 is made up of 11 amino acids. Trimming took 11 bases from V and 1 from J, leaving 9 bases between them. Germline values: CDR1 MNHEY, CDR2 SVGAGI. CDR3 DNA: TGTGCCCGACGGGGGTCCTACGAGCAGTACTTC. Its translation: CARRGSYEQYF.